The clone carrying this TCR beta chain came up a few times. The antigen is undetermined. The sample is drawn from a study of cytomegalovirus exposure and HLA in healthy donors. General observations from the study: Reportedly, TCR beta sequences accurately predicted HLA-A and HLA-B alleles in most subjects. The dataset shows that most TCR sequences were rare, while some public TCRs occurred in many donors.

Trimming took off 4 bases at V and 1 base at J, with 12 bases between the two ends. Germline CDR1 and CDR2: MNHEY and SVGAGI. The CDR3 sequence is 15 residues long. PCR primers comprised 60 Vbeta and 13 Jbeta primers. Assay: immunoSEQ multiplex PCR; the TCRdb copy retains only in-frame clones and omits some. The sample contains some 95,000 clones, just under 80% of which appear only once. This clonotype originated in a woman aged 40-49 years in good health and CMV-seropositive. This chain uses TRBV6-5 with TRBJ2-3, with TRBD1 as a possible D gene (5 bases). Sequencing was carried out using PBMCs. This CDR3 reads CASSSQSRGTDTQYF. The DNA for the CDR3 is TGTGCCAGCAGTTCCCAAAGCAGGGGCACAGATACGCAGTATTTT.